The 22 T cell receptor beta chains reported below all come from one sample, sequenced in a study of CD8+CD57+ T cells in acquired aplastic anemia. Genomic DNA, the template, was used for profiling of the TCR beta VDJ and CDR3. TCRdb passed the reads through MiXCR, listing each CDR3 protein once. Counted here are around 170,000 distinct CDR3 sequences, approximately 60% occurring once; the ten biggest clones make up less than 55%. Sequencing input: sorted CD4+, CD8+, or CD8+CD57+ T cells (not recorded which) from PBMCs. The receptor set was obtained from a human donor in good health.

The CDR3 loop reads CSGRAGGNNEQFF. The CDR3 bases are TGCAGTGGGCGAGCGGGGGGGAACAATGAGCAGTTCTTC. The chain has TRBV20-1 and TRBJ2-1, with 10 bases fitting TRBD2. Germline-derived CDR1 and CDR2 are DFQATT and SNEGSKA (reference sequence). The CDR3 extends over 13 amino acids. Losses at the gene ends were 7 bases for V and 5 bases for J; bases not matched to a gene: 5.

V and J are TRBV9 and TRBJ1-1; no clear D gene. The CDR3 consists of 13 residues. CDR1 SGDLS and CDR2 YYNGEE come from the germline V gene. V was cut by 0 bases and J by 5 bases, with 8 bases left in between. The CDR3, as DNA: TGTGCCAGCAGCGTAGACGGGGAAACTGAAGCTTTCTTT. The encoded protein is CASSVDGETEAFF.

The chain has TRBV2 and TRBJ1-5; no clear D gene. V was pared by 3 bases and J by 4 bases, with 10 bases between. CDR3 size: 14 residues. CDR1 SNHLY and CDR2 FYNNEI come from the germline V gene. The CDR3, as DNA: TGTGCCAGCAGTGAGGGGTGGGCGAATCAGCCCCAGCATTTT. This encodes CASSEGWANQPQHF.

This chain uses TRBV20-1 with TRBJ1-1; D call uncertain. V dropped 0 bases and J dropped 10 bases, with 12 bases sitting between them. The germline CDR1 and CDR2 sequences are DFQATT and SNEGSKA (reference sequence). The CDR3 covers 12 residues. The CDR3: CSARDKFSGAFF. The CDR3 nucleotides read TGCAGTGCTAGAGATAAGTTTAGCGGAGCTTTCTTT.

The chain has TRBV19 and TRBJ2-7; possibly TRBD2 for D (5 bases). Germline V gives CDR1 LNHDA, CDR2 SQIVND (reference sequence). Trimming stripped 3 bases from V and 0 bases from J, with 9 bases between. The CDR3 spans 14 residues. CDR3 bases: TGTGCCAGTAGTATTAGGACTCCCTCCTACGAGCAGTACTTC. Its protein is CASSIRTPSYEQYF.

The V call is TRBV7-8, the J call TRBJ2-3; no clear D. The CDR3 extends over 12 amino acids. Germline V lookup: CDR1 SGHVS, CDR2 FQNEAQ. Trimming left V 4 bases short and J 5 bases short, with 7 bases between. CDR3 sequence reads: CASSSARDTQYF. DNA of the CDR3: TGTGCCAGCAGCTCCGCCCGAGATACGCAGTATTTT.

The genes are TRBV5-1 and TRBJ2-1; TRBD2 might be the D (5 bases). The germline CDR1 and CDR2 sequences are SGHRS and YFSETQ. CDR3 length: 14 residues. Trimming removed 3 bases at V and 8 bases at J, with 15 bases between. The CDR3 loop reads CASSSWTGGDEQFF. CDR3 sequence (DNA): TGCGCCAGCAGCTCCTGGACTGGAGGCGATGAGCAGTTCTTC.

This chain uses TRBV7-2 with TRBJ2-7; 12 nucleotides line up with TRBD2. Losses at the gene ends were 4 bases for V and 4 bases for J; bases not matched to a gene: 11. The CDR3 is made up of 17 amino acids. CDR1 SGHTA and CDR2 FQGNSA come from the germline V gene. The CDR3 is CASSSGLAGSPGYEQYF. Written as DNA, the CDR3 is TGTGCCAGCAGCTCAGGACTAGCGGGATCACCGGGTTACGAGCAGTACTTC.

This sequence joins TRBV5-1 and TRBJ2-5; 11 bases align to TRBD2. Germline trimming cut 0 bases from V and 7 bases from J; bases unmatched to any gene: 5. The V gene's germline CDR1 is SGHRS and CDR2 YFSETQ. The CDR3 contains 15 residues. The CDR3 loop is CASSLGTSGWGTQYF. DNA for the CDR3: TGCGCCAGCAGCTTGGGGACTAGCGGGTGGGGGACCCAGTACTTC.

This chain links TRBV20-1 with TRBJ2-7; D assignment may be TRBD1 or TRBD2 (6 bases each). V was pared by 1 base and J by 3 bases, with 10 bases between. CDR3 length equals 13 residues. Germline values: CDR1 DFQATT, CDR2 SNEGSKA (reference sequence). Written as DNA, the CDR3 is TGCAGTGCTAGAGCGGGGGCAGGCTACGAGCAGTACTTC. Amino acid sequence: CSARAGAGYEQYF.

This clonotype was counted many times. The genes are TRBV29-1 and TRBJ2-7; weak D call: TRBD2 (5 bases). Germline values: CDR1 SQVTM, CDR2 ANQGSEA. Trimming left V 6 bases short and J 2 bases short, with 11 bases between. The CDR3 consists of 12 residues. In DNA form, the CDR3 reads TGCAGCGTCTTTGTCGGGACCTACGAGCAGTACTTC. Its protein is CSVFVGTYEQYF.

Worth noting for this clonotype: This is likely a read error, given that the CDR3 carries no conserved phenylalanine or tryptophan at its end. The gene calls are TRBV15 and TRBJ1-4; D is perhaps TRBD1 (5 bases). Deletions cut 5 bases from V and 8 bases from J, with 15 bases between. Germline V lookup: CDR1 LNHNV, CDR2 YYDKDF (reference sequence). The CDR3 is made up of 14 amino acids. As DNA, the CDR3 is TGTGCCACCAGCGGGGTCTTGGAGGGGGAAAAACTGTTTCTT. Translating it yields CATSGVLEGEKLFL.

The genes are TRBV7-2 and TRBJ2-7, with D tentatively TRBD1 (6 bases). Germline V lookup: CDR1 SGHTA, CDR2 FQGNSA. The CDR3 loop spans 13 amino acids. V was trimmed by 5 bases and J by 3 bases, leaving 11 bases between them. The CDR3 DNA reads TGTGCCAGCAGCCGGTTACAGGGCTACGAGCAGTACTTC. As protein: CASSRLQGYEQYF.

This clonotype was counted many times. The CDR3 loop is CASSQVTPTDTQYF. The CDR3 bases are TGCGCCAGCAGCCAAGTTACCCCTACAGATACGCAGTATTTT. V gene TRBV4-1 combines with J gene TRBJ2-3, with unresolved D. With 1 base removed from V and 3 bases from J, the gap between germline ends came to 8 bases. CDR3 length: 14 residues. CDR1 is MGHRA, CDR2 YSYEKL, per germline.

This clonotype was counted at least ten times. CDR3 nucleotides: TGTGCCAGCAGCCCCTCGAGGGAGCAGTACTTC. Translation: CASSPSREQYF. The gene calls are TRBV6-6 and TRBJ2-7; no clear D. There are 11 residues in the CDR3. In germline, CDR1 is MNHNY, CDR2 SVGAGI (reference sequence). Trimming took off 6 bases at V and 7 bases at J, with 10 bases between the two ends.

The chain combines TRBV7-2 with TRBJ2-5; 14 bases are a match to TRBD2. The V and J ends lost 4 bases and 4 bases, in that order; junction bases with no gene match: 2. In germline, CDR1 is SGHTA, CDR2 FQGNSA. This CDR3 region has 15 residues. The CDR3 nucleotides read TGTGCCAGCAGCTCCGGGACTAGCGGGGGAGAGACCCAGTACTTC. It translates to CASSSGTSGGETQYF.

This chain joins TRBV7-9 and TRBJ2-5, with 8 nucleotides matching TRBD2. The germline gives CDR1 SEHNR, CDR2 FQNEAQ (reference sequence). J lost 1 base, V lost 5 bases, and 9 bases had no gene match. This CDR3 is 16 amino acids long. CDR3 in DNA: TGTGCCAGCAGCCCCGGGAGCGGGGGCACCCAAGAGACCCAGTACTTC. It translates to CASSPGSGGTQETQYF.

This clonotype was detected only a few times. The rearrangement joins TRBV5-6 to TRBJ1-6, with D tentatively TRBD1 (6 bases). The ends were cut back, 3 bases at V and 7 bases at J, with 11 bases in the middle. This CDR3 contains 14 residues. Germline loops: CDR1 SGHDT, CDR2 YYEEEE. Here the CDR3 DNA reads TGTGCCAGCAGCTCTCAGGACAGAAATTCACCCCTCCACTTT. It specifies CASSSQDRNSPLHF. The whole variable domain, remainder taken from reference TRBV5-6 and TRBJ1-6, is DAGVTQSPTHLIKTRGQQVTLRCSPKSGHDTVSWYQQALGQGPQFIFQYYEEEERQRGNFPDRFSGHQFPNYSSELNVNALLLGDSALYLCASSSQDRNSPLHFGNGTRLTVT.

The rearrangement uses TRBV7-9 and TRBJ1-1, with D possibly matching TRBD1 (6 bases). CDR3 length equals 15 residues. Germline V gives CDR1 SEHNR, CDR2 FQNEAQ (reference sequence). The V end was cut by 1 base, the J end by 8 bases, with 17 bases between. CDR3 sequence: CASSLGPQGRSEAFF. For the CDR3, the DNA is TGTGCCAGCAGCTTAGGGCCCCAGGGGCGATCGGAAGCTTTCTTT.

J is TRBJ2-1 and V is TRBV10-3; 10 positions match TRBD2. The ends lost 10 bases at V and 7 bases at J; junction bases unmatched: 7. Germline V gene lookup returns CDR1 ENHRY and CDR2 SYGVKD. The CDR3 runs 13 residues. CDR3 in amino acids: CASLAGEGNEQFF. The CDR3 DNA follows: TGTGCCAGTCTAGCGGGAGAAGGGAATGAGCAGTTCTTC.

The chain carries TRBV9 and TRBJ1-2; D is possibly TRBD1 (5 bases). Between the trimmed V and J ends, which lost 4 bases and 7 bases, there was a span of 20 bases. The CDR3 sequence is 15 residues long. The germline V gene encodes CDR1 SGDLS and CDR2 YYNGEE. CDR3 residues: CASSPSDGGDPGYTF. The DNA of the CDR3 is TGTGCCAGCAGCCCGAGTGATGGGGGAGACCCTGGCTACACCTTC.

The V gene is TRBV29-1, the J gene TRBJ2-1; 8 nucleotides line up with TRBD1. The CDR3 consists of 14 residues. Per germline, CDR1 SQVTM and CDR2 ANQGSEA. V shed 7 bases and J 3 bases; nucleotides not matched to a gene: 8. The CDR3 here is CSGRTTGVYNEQFF. DNA of the CDR3: TGCAGCGGGCGGACGACAGGGGTCTACAATGAGCAGTTCTTC.